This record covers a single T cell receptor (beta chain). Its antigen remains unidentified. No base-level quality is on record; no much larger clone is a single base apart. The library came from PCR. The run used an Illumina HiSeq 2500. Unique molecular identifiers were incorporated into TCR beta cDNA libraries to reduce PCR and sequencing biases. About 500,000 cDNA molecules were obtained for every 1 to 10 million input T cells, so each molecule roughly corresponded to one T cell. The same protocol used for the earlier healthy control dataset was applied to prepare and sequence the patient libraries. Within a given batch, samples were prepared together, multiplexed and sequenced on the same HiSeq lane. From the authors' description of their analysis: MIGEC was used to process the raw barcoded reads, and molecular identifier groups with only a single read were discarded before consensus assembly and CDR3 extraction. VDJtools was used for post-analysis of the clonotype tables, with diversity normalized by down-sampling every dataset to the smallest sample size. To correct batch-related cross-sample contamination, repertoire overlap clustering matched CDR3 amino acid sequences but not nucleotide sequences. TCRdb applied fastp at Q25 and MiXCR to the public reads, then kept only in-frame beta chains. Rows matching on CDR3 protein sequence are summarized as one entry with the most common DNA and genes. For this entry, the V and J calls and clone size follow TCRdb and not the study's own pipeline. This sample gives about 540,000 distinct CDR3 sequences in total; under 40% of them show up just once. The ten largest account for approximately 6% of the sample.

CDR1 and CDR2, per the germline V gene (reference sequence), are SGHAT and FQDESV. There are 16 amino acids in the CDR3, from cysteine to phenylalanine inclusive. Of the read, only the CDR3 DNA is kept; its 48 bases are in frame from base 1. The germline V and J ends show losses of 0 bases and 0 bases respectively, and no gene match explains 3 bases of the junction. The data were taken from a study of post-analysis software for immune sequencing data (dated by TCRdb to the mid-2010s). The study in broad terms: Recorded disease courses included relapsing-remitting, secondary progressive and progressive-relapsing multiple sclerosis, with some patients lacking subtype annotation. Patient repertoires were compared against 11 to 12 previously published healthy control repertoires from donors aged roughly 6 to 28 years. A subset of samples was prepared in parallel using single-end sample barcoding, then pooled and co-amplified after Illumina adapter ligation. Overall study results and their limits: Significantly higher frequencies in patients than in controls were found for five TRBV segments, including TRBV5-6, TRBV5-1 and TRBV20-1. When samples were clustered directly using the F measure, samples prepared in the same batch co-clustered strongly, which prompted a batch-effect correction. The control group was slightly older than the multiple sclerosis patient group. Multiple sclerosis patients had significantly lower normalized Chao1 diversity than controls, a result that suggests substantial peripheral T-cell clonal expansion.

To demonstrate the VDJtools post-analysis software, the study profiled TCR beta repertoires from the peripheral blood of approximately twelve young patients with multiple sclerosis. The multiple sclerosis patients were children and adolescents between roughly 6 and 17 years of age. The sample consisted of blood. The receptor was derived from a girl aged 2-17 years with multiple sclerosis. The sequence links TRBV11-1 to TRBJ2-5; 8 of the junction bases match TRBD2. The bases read TGTGCCAGCAGCTTAGCTGGCGGGGGGTACCAAGAGACCCAGTACTTC. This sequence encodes CASSLAGGGYQETQYF.